Listed below are T cell receptor beta chains from one sample, sequenced in a study of chronic HIV infection and antiretroviral therapy. TCRdb re-called the 5' RACE reads with MiXCR, one entry per CDR3 protein. The sample records 30,000 to 45,000 distinct CDR3 sequences, 7.5% to 9% being singletons. The sequenced material came from peripheral blood. The receptor set was obtained from an adult who had HIV and had not received antiretroviral therapy, or was an uninfected healthy control (not recorded which). CDR3s leave out the opening cysteine and the closing phenylalanine or tryptophan. Clone size is stated in some rows and not others, as once, few, many or a class when expanded.

abundance: few; v_gene: TRBV7-9; j_gene: TRBJ2-3; CDR3aa: ASSFLLAGDTQY
abundance: many; v_gene: TRBV27; j_gene: TRBJ2-5; CDR3aa: ASSLSIKQETQY
abundance: few; v_gene: TRBV14; j_gene: TRBJ2-1; CDR3aa: ASSVVRDSSYNEQF
abundance: few; v_gene: TRBV20-1; j_gene: TRBJ1-1; CDR3aa: SARVQGSAEAF
abundance: many; v_gene: TRBV29-1; j_gene: TRBJ2-3; CDR3aa: SAAIQEDTQY
abundance: many; v_gene: TRBV2; j_gene: TRBJ2-7; CDR3aa: ASSLAGVREQY
abundance: .; v_gene: TRBV28; j_gene: TRBJ2-7; CDR3aa: ASNRPSSYEQY
abundance: .; v_gene: TRBV29-1; j_gene: TRBJ2-3; CDR3aa: SVYRGTDTQY
abundance: .; v_gene: TRBV28; j_gene: TRBJ1-6; CDR3aa: ASSLATSPLH
abundance: many; v_gene: TRBV4-1; j_gene: TRBJ2-1; CDR3aa: ASSQPGLAGEEEQF
abundance: few; v_gene: TRBV2; j_gene: TRBJ1-1; CDR3aa: ASVIGMNTEAF
abundance: few; v_gene: TRBV28; j_gene: TRBJ2-7; CDR3aa: ASSAGDTLYEQY
abundance: .; v_gene: TRBV28; j_gene: TRBJ1-6; CDR3aa: ASSLQGSNSPLH
abundance: many; v_gene: TRBV4-1; j_gene: TRBJ2-3; CDR3aa: ASSQEAEGAPLRDTQY
abundance: many; v_gene: TRBV4-3; j_gene: TRBJ1-6; CDR3aa: ASSQDSEVNSPLH
abundance: many; v_gene: TRBV6-6; j_gene: TRBJ2-7; CDR3aa: ASSLLLASEQY
abundance: .; v_gene: TRBV20-1; j_gene: TRBJ1-4; CDR3aa: GFSDRAVEKLF
abundance: many; v_gene: TRBV28; j_gene: TRBJ2-7; CDR3aa: ASSPGRIGNEQY
abundance: many; v_gene: TRBV9; j_gene: TRBJ2-7; CDR3aa: ASSVGGTDYEQY
abundance: many; v_gene: TRBV28; j_gene: TRBJ2-7; CDR3aa: ASSRGGRYEQY
abundance: .; v_gene: TRBV20-1; j_gene: TRBJ1-5; CDR3aa: SARPDSNQPQH
abundance: many; v_gene: TRBV29-1; j_gene: TRBJ2-5; CDR3aa: SVETFRETQY
abundance: many; v_gene: TRBV2; j_gene: TRBJ2-7; CDR3aa: ASSEARSEQY
abundance: many; v_gene: TRBV28; j_gene: TRBJ2-7; CDR3aa: ASSKRASYEQY
abundance: many; v_gene: TRBV6-2/TRBV6-3; j_gene: TRBJ2-2; CDR3aa: ASSYLPAGELF
abundance: many; v_gene: TRBV28; j_gene: TRBJ2-7; CDR3aa: ASTGGSTGNNEQY
abundance: many; v_gene: TRBV5-1; j_gene: TRBJ2-3; CDR3aa: ASSLGLADYTDTQY
abundance: many; v_gene: TRBV7-8; j_gene: TRBJ2-7; CDR3aa: ASSPGPSYEQY
abundance: .; v_gene: TRBV28; j_gene: TRBJ1-2; CDR3aa: ASRETGGYGYT
abundance: .; v_gene: TRBV29-1; j_gene: TRBJ2-1; CDR3aa: SVGGTAIEDEQF
abundance: .; v_gene: TRBV28; j_gene: TRBJ2-1; CDR3aa: ASSFGKGVNNEQF
abundance: .; v_gene: TRBV29-1; j_gene: TRBJ1-1; CDR3aa: SVSNKGTEAF
abundance: many; v_gene: TRBV29-1; j_gene: TRBJ2-2; CDR3aa: SVDPGVGGELF
abundance: many; v_gene: TRBV29-1; j_gene: TRBJ2-6; CDR3aa: SVVDPIDSSGANVLT
abundance: .; v_gene: TRBV29-1; j_gene: TRBJ1-1; CDR3aa: SVEGGWNTEAF
abundance: many; v_gene: TRBV2; j_gene: TRBJ1-5; CDR3aa: ASSEQPLSNQPQH
abundance: few; v_gene: TRBV14; j_gene: TRBJ1-1; CDR3aa: ASSSTGMNTEAF
abundance: .; v_gene: TRBV10-2; j_gene: TRBJ1-1; CDR3aa: ASSENRVGEAF
abundance: many; v_gene: TRBV12-3/TRBV12-4; j_gene: TRBJ2-1; CDR3aa: ASSLETSGYNEQF
abundance: few; v_gene: TRBV19; j_gene: TRBJ1-1; CDR3aa: ASSHSPGQAEAF
abundance: many; v_gene: TRBV6-1; j_gene: TRBJ1-2; CDR3aa: ASSGGFPGPYGYT
abundance: few; v_gene: TRBV6-5; j_gene: TRBJ1-3; CDR3aa: ASSSTGGAGNTIY
abundance: few; v_gene: TRBV29-1; j_gene: TRBJ1-3; CDR3aa: SVEDHPGATIY
abundance: .; v_gene: TRBV29-1; j_gene: TRBJ2-2; CDR3aa: SVDTRNTGELF
abundance: many; v_gene: TRBV3-1; j_gene: TRBJ2-7; CDR3aa: ASSPKRTYEQY
abundance: .; v_gene: TRBV29-1; j_gene: TRBJ2-1; CDR3aa: SVEGQEFNEQF
abundance: few; v_gene: TRBV25-1; j_gene: TRBJ1-2; CDR3aa: ASSQGQTYGYT
abundance: .; v_gene: TRBV7-8; j_gene: TRBJ2-3; CDR3aa: ASSFQGSGRADTQY
abundance: many; v_gene: TRBV7-2; j_gene: TRBJ2-1; CDR3aa: ASSLVSSGSNEQF
abundance: few; v_gene: TRBV5-1; j_gene: TRBJ2-5; CDR3aa: ASSRGTSEETQY
abundance: few; v_gene: TRBV13; j_gene: TRBJ2-7; CDR3aa: ASSPPGLAGGPREQY
abundance: few; v_gene: TRBV7-3; j_gene: TRBJ2-1; CDR3aa: ASSLNPGYEQF
abundance: few; v_gene: TRBV4-1; j_gene: TRBJ2-1; CDR3aa: ASSQGTYNEQF
abundance: many; v_gene: TRBV7-9; j_gene: TRBJ2-1; CDR3aa: ASSPREAGYNEQF
abundance: many; v_gene: TRBV5-1; j_gene: TRBJ2-7; CDR3aa: ASSSIRDGGFHEQY
abundance: few; v_gene: TRBV28; j_gene: TRBJ1-1; CDR3aa: ASTGGRGTEAF
abundance: many; v_gene: TRBV19; j_gene: TRBJ2-7; CDR3aa: ASSIAGQGAAYEQY